The next 20 T cell receptor beta chains were all read from a single sample in a study of cytomegalovirus exposure and HLA in healthy donors. It was with 60 Vbeta and 13 Jbeta primers that the PCR ran. TCRdb's copy holds only in-frame clones and misses some; the assay was immunoSEQ multiplex PCR. The sample has around 130,000 clones; 77% are singletons. Sample: PBMCs. The receptors derive from a man aged 18 to 35 in good health and CMV-seropositive.

The CDR3 coding sequence is TGCGCCAGCAGCTTGTGGACAGGATCTGGAAACACCATATATTTT. Amino acids: CASSLWTGSGNTIYF. The gene calls are TRBV5-1 and TRBJ1-3; 7 bases match TRBD1. After removal of 1 base from V and 1 base from J, the junction contained 2 bases not matched to a gene. The CDR3 sequence is 15 residues long. The germline CDR1 and CDR2 sequences are SGHRS and YFSETQ.

This clone was counted only a few times. The V and J genes are TRBV5-6 and TRBJ2-7; maybe TRBD2 (6 bases). V was shortened by 4 bases and J by 2 bases, with 13 bases between the two germline ends. Germline lookup yields CDR1 SGHDT and CDR2 YYEEEE. The CDR3 extends over 14 amino acids. This CDR3 reads CASSDSAGPYEQYF. In DNA, the CDR3 is TGTGCCAGCAGCGATAGTGCGGGGCCCTACGAGCAGTACTTC.

The chain combines TRBV28 with TRBJ1-2; unclear D gene. The germline gives CDR1 MDHEN, CDR2 SYDVKM. Trimming removed 5 bases from V and 8 bases from J, with 24 bases in between. The CDR3 loop spans 16 amino acids. The CDR3, as DNA: TGTGCCAGCAGTCTTCAAAAATATCGGGTGGTTGGAGGCTACACCTTC. Translation: CASSLQKYRVVGGYTF.

The V call is TRBV7-9, the J call TRBJ1-5; 8 positions agree with TRBD1. CDR3 length: 14 amino acids. Germline lookup yields CDR1 SEHNR and CDR2 FQNEAQ (reference sequence). Trimming cost V 6 bases and J 9 bases; bases outside gene matches: 10. The chain's CDR3 is CASSGTGDFPPQHF. The DNA for the CDR3 is TGTGCCAGCAGTGGGACAGGCGACTTCCCGCCCCAGCATTTT. The full variable domain, completed using reference TRBV7-9 and TRBJ1-5, is DTGVSQNPRHKITKRGQNVTFRCDPISEHNRLYWYRQTLGQGPEFLTYFQNEAQLEKSRLLSDRFSAERPKGSFSTLEIQRTEQGDSAMYLCASSGTGDFPPQHFGDGTRLSIL.

CDR3 DNA sequence: TGCAGCGGGGGGACAGGGGGAAAGAACTATGGCTACACCTTC. Protein product: CSGGTGGKNYGYTF. The J gene is TRBJ1-2, the V gene TRBV29-1, with 11 bases fitting TRBD1. The ends lost 7 bases at V and 2 bases at J; junction bases unmatched: 6. Germline lookup yields CDR1 SQVTM and CDR2 ANQGSEA. CDR3 length: 14 residues.

This chain connects TRBV28 to TRBJ1-4; 8 positions agree with TRBD1. The CDR3 length is 17 residues. CDR1 and CDR2 (germline): MDHEN, SYDVKM. The ends lost 5 bases at V and 3 bases at J; junction bases unmatched: 11. The CDR3 protein is CASSSNRGGLANEKLFF. As DNA, the CDR3 is TGTGCCAGCAGTAGTAACAGGGGGGGTTTGGCTAATGAAAAACTGTTTTTT.

The chain has TRBV18 and TRBJ2-5, with 12 bases matching TRBD2. The germline V gene encodes CDR1 KGHSH and CDR2 LQKENI. This CDR3 is built from 16 residues. V gave up 4 bases and J gave up 1 base; unmatched junction bases: 4. Here the CDR3 reads CASSQGLAGRQETQYF. The CDR3 coding sequence is TGTGCCAGCTCACAGGGACTAGCGGGTCGCCAAGAGACCCAGTACTTC.

This chain's CDR3 is CASSQEFPVKFTGELFF. The CDR3 DNA reads as TGTGCCAGCAGCCAAGAATTCCCAGTAAAATTCACCGGGGAGCTGTTTTTT. V and J are TRBV14 and TRBJ2-2; unclear D gene. Trimming took off 0 bases at V and 4 bases at J, with 15 bases between the two ends. In germline, CDR1 is SGHDN, CDR2 FVKESK. This CDR3 is built from 17 residues. Full variable domain (outside the CDR3, taken from reference TRBV14 and TRBJ2-2): EAGVTQFPSHSVIEKGQTVTLRCDPISGHDNLYWYRRVMGKEIKFLLHFVKESKQDESGMPNNRFLAERTGGTYSTLKVQPAELEDSGVYFCASSQEFPVKFTGELFFGEGSRLTVL.

V gene TRBV29-1 combines with J gene TRBJ1-2; a weak D match, TRBD1 (5 bases). Germline lookup yields CDR1 SQVTM and CDR2 ANQGSEA. Trimming stripped 0 bases from V and 4 bases from J, with 9 bases between. The CDR3 length is 13 residues. The CDR3 sequence is CSVEEAGGYGYTF. CDR3 sequence (DNA): TGCAGCGTTGAAGAAGCCGGGGGCTATGGCTACACCTTC.

This clone has only a few counts. The V gene is TRBV7-8, the J gene TRBJ1-1, with D perhaps matching TRBD1 (5 bases). The germline V gene has CDR1 SGHVS and CDR2 FQNEAQ. Trimming took off 6 bases at V and 0 bases at J, with 11 bases between the two ends. The CDR3 covers 14 residues. The CDR3 loop is CASRMTVMNTEAFF. CDR3 nucleotide sequence: TGTGCCAGCAGGATGACAGTTATGAACACTGAAGCTTTCTTT.

The chain joins TRBV13 to TRBJ2-7; tentative D call: TRBD2 (7 bases). Trimming removed 8 bases at V and 5 bases at J, with 10 bases between. The CDR3 length is 11 residues. Germline V gene sequence: CDR1 PRHDT, CDR2 FYEKMQ (reference sequence). The CDR3 loop reads CASSGGNEQYF. DNA of the CDR3: TGTGCCAGCTCGGGGGGCAACGAGCAGTACTTC.

The chain couples TRBV15 to TRBJ2-3, with D unclear. Looked up from germline, CDR1 is LNHNV and CDR2 is YYDKDF (reference sequence). The CDR3 is 17 amino acids. The ends were cut back, 4 bases at V and 2 bases at J, with 19 bases in the middle. The CDR3 loop reads CATSTTRPPGYTDTQYF. Written as DNA, the CDR3 is TGTGCCACCAGCACTACAAGACCCCCCGGGTACACAGATACGCAGTATTTT.

V gene TRBV6-6 combines with J gene TRBJ1-1, with TRBD1 identical over 9 bases. This CDR3 comprises 14 residues. Losses at the gene ends were 7 bases for V and 0 bases for J; bases not matched to a gene: 3. Germline loops: CDR1 MNHNY, CDR2 SVGAGI (reference sequence). As DNA, the CDR3 is TGTGCCAGCAACGACAGGGGGTTGAACACTGAAGCTTTCTTT. Its protein product is CASNDRGLNTEAFF.

This chain links TRBV29-1 with TRBJ1-1; D is unresolved. CDR1 and CDR2 from the germline V gene are SQVTM and ANQGSEA. This CDR3 is 15 amino acids long. Trimming took off 0 bases at V and 1 base at J, with 12 bases between the two ends. CDR3 residues: CSVEDLGLSNTEAFF. For the CDR3, the DNA is TGCAGCGTTGAAGATCTCGGACTATCGAACACTGAAGCTTTCTTT.

The chain links TRBV25-1 to TRBJ2-7, with D possibly TRBD1 on 5 matching bases. This CDR3 contains 16 residues. V was cut by 5 bases and J by 2 bases, with 19 bases left in between. The V gene's germline CDR1 is MGHDK and CDR2 SYGVNS. DNA of the CDR3: TGTGCCAGCAGTACAGGTTCTTGGCTGGGCACCTACGAGCAGTACTTC. Residues: CASSTGSWLGTYEQYF.

This clone was seen a few times. J is TRBJ1-4 and V is TRBV6-1; 9 bases fit TRBD1. CDR3 size: 16 residues. The junction had 7 bases not matched to a gene; V was cut back by 0 bases and J by 8 bases. Germline V lookup: CDR1 MNHNS, CDR2 SASEGT. In nucleotides, the CDR3 is TGTGCCAGCAGTGAAGCTCCCGGGACAGGGCAGGAAAAACTGTTTTTT. It is translated as CASSEAPGTGQEKLFF.

V is TRBV9 and J is TRBJ2-3, with D maybe TRBD2 (5 bases). The length of the CDR3 is 15 residues. The germline gives CDR1 SGDLS, CDR2 YYNGEE. Trimming stripped 3 bases from V and 3 bases from J, with 14 bases between. The chain's CDR3 is CASSARGLRTDTQYF. The CDR3 nucleotides read TGTGCCAGCAGCGCCCGCGGGCTTAGAACAGATACGCAGTATTTT.

V is TRBV5-1 and J is TRBJ1-1; D gene uncertain. The CDR3 contains 13 residues. Germline CDR1 SGHRS, CDR2 YFSETQ. The CDR3 DNA reads as TGCGCTTCCGACCCGGGAGGTAACACTGAAGCTTTCTTT. Residues: CASDPGGNTEAFF.

Here the CDR3 reads CASTRREATNEKLFF. CDR3 bases: TGTGCCAGTACCAGAAGGGAGGCAACTAATGAAAAACTGTTTTTT. The chain employs TRBV19 and TRBJ1-4; D not certain. CDR3 length equals 15 residues. Between the trimmed V and J ends, which lost 7 bases and 0 bases, there was a span of 12 bases. Germline-derived CDR1 and CDR2 are LNHDA and SQIVND (reference sequence). Based on the CDR3 plus reference TRBV19 and TRBJ1-4, the full variable domain is DGGITQSPKYLFRKEGQNVTLSCEQNLNHDAMYWYRQDPGQGLRLIYYSQIVNDFQKGDIAEGYSVSREKKESFPLTVTSAQKNPTAFYLCASTRREATNEKLFFGSGTQLSVL.

This chain links TRBV6-1 with TRBJ1-3, with D perhaps TRBD1 (5 bases). This CDR3 has 15 residues. Germline values: CDR1 MNHNS, CDR2 SASEGT. Trimming cost V 6 bases and J 0 bases, with 12 bases left between them. This CDR3 is CASSSGTNSGNTIYF. CDR3 bases: TGTGCCAGCAGCAGCGGGACGAACTCTGGAAACACCATATATTTT.